The 3 T cell receptor beta chains below all came from one sample that was sequenced in a study of blood T cell repertoires in COVID-19 (dated by TCRdb to about 2020). The library was prepared using the immunoSEQ multiplex PCR assay. TCRdb re-hosts the immuneACCESS table, in-frame sequences only. Its copies lack some clones; in the studies checked, an unresolved V gene accounts for under half of them, and the cause for the rest is not known. The sample table contains 65,000 to 75,000 clones; only one count was recorded for roughly 70% of them. More than 20% of the sample is held by the ten biggest clonotypes. What was sequenced was peripheral blood. The receptors derive from an older man with acute or convalescent COVID-19.

This clone showed up just a few times. The V call is TRBV28, the J call TRBJ2-5; D may be TRBD1 (6 bases). The germline gives CDR1 MDHEN, CDR2 SYDVKM. The germline V and J ends were trimmed by 6 bases and 5 bases, with 13 bases remaining between them. The CDR3 consists of 13 residues. The CDR3, as DNA: TGTGCCAGCAGAAAACAGGGTTACGAGACCCAGTACTTC. It translates to CASRKQGYETQYF.

The chain uses TRBV28 and TRBJ2-3; the match to TRBD2 covers 9 bases. CDR1 is MDHEN, CDR2 SYDVKM, per germline. CDR3 length: 15 residues. V lost 5 bases to trimming and J lost 6 bases; unmatched junction nucleotides: 9. The CDR3 loop is CASSLPSGKSDTQYF. The CDR3 coding sequence is TGTGCCAGCAGTCTGCCTAGCGGGAAATCCGATACGCAGTATTTT.

The chain couples TRBV7-3 to TRBJ2-1, with a tentative D call TRBD2 (7 bases). The CDR3 consists of 13 residues. Germline assignment: CDR1 SGHTA and CDR2 FQGTGA. The ends were cut back, 7 bases at V and 9 bases at J, with 16 bases in the middle. Written as DNA, the CDR3 is TGTGCCAGCACAACGGGGGGCTTGGGTGAGCAGTTCTTC. As protein: CASTTGGLGEQFF.